The next 8 T cell receptor beta chains were all read from a single sample in a study of blood T cell repertoires in COVID-19. The data were produced by immunoSEQ multiplex PCR, yet TCRdb's version contains in-frame clones alone and is incomplete. The sample yields roughly 230,000 clones, roughly 86% seen once. Sequencing was done on a sample of PBMCs or T cells enriched from blood (not recorded which). The receptors stem from a woman aged 30 to 39 with acute COVID-19.

The J gene is TRBJ1-6, the V gene TRBV6-4; 8 nucleotides agree with TRBD1. The CDR3 loop spans 14 amino acids. After removal of 4 bases from V and 7 bases from J, the junction contained 3 bases not matched to a gene. The germline V gene has CDR1 MRHNA and CDR2 SNTAGT. The DNA of the CDR3 is TGTGCCAGCAGTGCGACAGGGGAAAATTCACCCCTCCACTTT. Amino acids: CASSATGENSPLHF.

V and J are TRBV29-1 and TRBJ2-2, with 7 bases fitting TRBD1. The germline CDR1 and CDR2 sequences are SQVTM and ANQGSEA. With V trimmed by 6 bases and J by 1 base, 8 bases remained unmatched. This CDR3 has 15 amino acids. CDR3 nucleotide sequence: TGCAGCGTCCCAGGGACAGCCGTGAACACCGGGGAGCTGTTTTTT. As protein: CSVPGTAVNTGELFF.

The chain recombines TRBV7-9 with TRBJ1-1; possibly TRBD1 for D (5 bases). The CDR3 is 13 residues long. The germline V gene has CDR1 SEHNR and CDR2 FQNEAQ (reference sequence). With 3 bases removed from V and 4 bases from J, the gap between germline ends came to 9 bases. This CDR3 reads CASSFWGVTEAFF. The CDR3 DNA sequence: TGTGCCAGCAGCTTTTGGGGGGTCACTGAAGCTTTCTTT.

The chain is built from TRBV5-1 and TRBJ1-1, with TRBD1 matching 7 bases. CDR1 and CDR2 from the germline V gene are SGHRS and YFSETQ. CDR3 length: 15 amino acids. Germline trimming cut 0 bases from V and 0 bases from J; bases unmatched to any gene: 2. The CDR3 sequence: CASSLGTGLNTEAFF. The DNA of the CDR3 is TGCGCCAGCAGCTTGGGGACAGGACTGAACACTGAAGCTTTCTTT.

This clone showed up just once. The V gene is TRBV30, the J gene TRBJ2-7, with TRBD2 as a possible D gene (7 bases). Germline V CDR1 and CDR2: GTSNPN, SVGIG (reference sequence). V lost 0 bases and J lost 9, with 24 bases in between. The CDR3 consists of 16 residues. CDR3 residues: CAWSVGYEGGLRGQYF. In nucleotides, the CDR3 is TGTGCCTGGAGTGTCGGGTACGAGGGGGGACTACGTGGGCAGTACTTC.

This clone has more than one count but fewer than ten. This CDR3 is CASSQEPPTWTGRVYGYTF. Here the CDR3 DNA reads TGCGCCAGCAGCCAAGAACCGCCGACTTGGACAGGGCGGGTCTATGGCTACACCTTC. The chain uses TRBV4-1 and TRBJ1-2; 8 positions agree with TRBD1. This CDR3 spans 19 amino acids. After removal of 0 bases from V and 4 bases from J, the junction contained 16 bases not matched to a gene. Germline assignment: CDR1 MGHRA and CDR2 YSYEKL.

This sequence joins TRBV2 and TRBJ2-3, with TRBD1 matching over 9 bases. CDR1 and CDR2 (germline): SNHLY, FYNNEI. V gave up 6 bases and J gave up 3 bases; unmatched junction bases: 10. The CDR3 contains 16 residues. Here the CDR3 DNA reads TGTGCCAGCAGCGCCGGGACAGGGAAGGGGACAGATACGCAGTATTTT. This encodes CASSAGTGKGTDTQYF.

The chain recombines TRBV2 with TRBJ1-5; D perhaps matches TRBD1 (5 bases). The CDR3 is 15 residues long. V shed 4 bases and J shed 6 bases, with 16 bases lying between them. Germline CDR1 reads SNHLY; CDR2 reads FYNNEI. CDR3 in amino acids: CASSARTGGGQPQHF. DNA for the CDR3: TGTGCCAGCAGTGCCCGTACGGGGGGAGGTCAGCCCCAGCATTTT. The full variable domain, completed using reference TRBV2 and TRBJ1-5, is EPEVTQTPSHQVTQMGQEVILRCVPISNHLYFYWYRQILGQKVEFLVSFYNNEISEKSEIFDDQFSVERPDGSNFTLKIRSTKLEDSAMYFCASSARTGGGQPQHFGDGTRLSIL.